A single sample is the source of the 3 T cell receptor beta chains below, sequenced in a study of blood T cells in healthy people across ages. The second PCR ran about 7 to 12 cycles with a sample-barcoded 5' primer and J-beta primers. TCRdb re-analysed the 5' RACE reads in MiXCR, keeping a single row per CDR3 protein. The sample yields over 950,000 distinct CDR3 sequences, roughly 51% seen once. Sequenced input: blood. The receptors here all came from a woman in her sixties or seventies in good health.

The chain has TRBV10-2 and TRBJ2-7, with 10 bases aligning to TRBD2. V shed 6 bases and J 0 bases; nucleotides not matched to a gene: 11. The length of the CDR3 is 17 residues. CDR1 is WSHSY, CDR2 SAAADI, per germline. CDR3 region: CASRTQVLAGVSYEQYF. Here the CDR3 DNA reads TGCGCCAGCAGAACCCAAGTCCTAGCGGGAGTCTCCTACGAGCAGTACTTC.

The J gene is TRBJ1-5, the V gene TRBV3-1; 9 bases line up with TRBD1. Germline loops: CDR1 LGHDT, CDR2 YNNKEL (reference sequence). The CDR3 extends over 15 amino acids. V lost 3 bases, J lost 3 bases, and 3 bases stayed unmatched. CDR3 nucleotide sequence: TGTGCCAGCAGCCATGGGACAGGGCCCAATCAGCCCCAGCATTTT. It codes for CASSHGTGPNQPQHF. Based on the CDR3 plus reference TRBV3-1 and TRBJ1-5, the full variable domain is DTAVSQTPKYLVTQMGNDKSIKCEQNLGHDTMYWYKQDSKKFLKIMFSYNNKELIINETVPNRFSPKSPDKAHLNLHINSLELGDSAVYFCASSHGTGPNQPQHFGDGTRLSIL.

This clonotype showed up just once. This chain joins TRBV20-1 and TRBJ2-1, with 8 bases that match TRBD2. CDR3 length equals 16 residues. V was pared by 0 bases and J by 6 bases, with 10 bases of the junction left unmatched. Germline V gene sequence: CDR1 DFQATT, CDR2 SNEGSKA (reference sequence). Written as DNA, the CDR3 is TGCAGTGCTAGAGATTTGCGGGCGGGAGGACCCAATGAGCAGTTCTTC. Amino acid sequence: CSARDLRAGGPNEQFF.